These 27 T cell receptor beta chains were sequenced from one sample in a study of T-cell reconstitution after alpha-beta-depleted transplantation in children (dated by TCRdb to about 2016). Sample treatment or condition, as interpreted from the label and publication: allogeneic hematopoietic cell transplantation with graft depleted of TCRalphabeta T cells and CD19 B cells. Library creation used PCR. For sequencing, an Illumina HiSeq 2500 was employed. TCR libraries were prepared with molecular barcoding, using unique molecular identifiers to normalize TCRbeta repertoire quantification. TCRdb itself trimmed the public reads at Q25 with fastp, ran MiXCR and retained productive beta chains. All rows with the same CDR3 protein become a single entry with the most common DNA and genes. The table for this sample lists 300,000 to 400,000 distinct CDR3 sequences; around 25% of them were counted only once. The ten largest clones capture approximately 11% of the sample.

The sample was PBMCs, mostly from graft donor cells, taken 180 days after TCRalphabeta/CD19-depleted stem cell transplant. The source is a male patient under 18 who had a stem cell transplant for acute lymphoblastic leukemia, so the T cells may come from the graft donor.

The chain's CDR3 is CASSFGLADGETQYF. The CDR3 bases are TGTGCCAGCAGCTTTGGACTAGCGGATGGGGAGACCCAGTACTTC. The V call is TRBV7-9, the J call TRBJ2-5; 10 nucleotides match TRBD2. Germline trimming cut 3 bases from V and 5 bases from J; bases unmatched to any gene: 6. CDR1 SEHNR and CDR2 FQNEAQ come from the germline V gene (reference sequence). The CDR3 is 15 amino acids.

This clonotype has just a few counts. The CDR3 DNA follows: TGTGCCAGCAGTGCTACCCTGGGGATGGCCCAAGAGACCCAGTACTTC. Its translation is CASSATLGMAQETQYF. The chain uses TRBV25-1 and TRBJ2-5, with D unresolved. Trimming removed 4 bases at V and 1 base at J, with 16 bases between. The CDR3 is 16 amino acids. Germline assignment: CDR1 MGHDK and CDR2 SYGVNS.

This clonotype has just a few counts. The V gene is TRBV6-2 or TRBV6-3, the J gene TRBJ2-2; D may be TRBD1 or TRBD2 (5 bases each). The CDR3 is 14 residues long. CDR1 MNHEY and CDR2 SVGEGT come from the germline V gene. The V end lost 5 bases, the J end lost 5 bases, and 12 bases lay between the germline ends. The CDR3 loop is CASSKGSGTGELFF. In nucleotides, the CDR3 is TGTGCCAGCAGTAAGGGGTCGGGGACCGGGGAGCTGTTTTTT.

This clonotype came up a few times. V gene TRBV12-3 or TRBV12-4 combines with J gene TRBJ2-7; D not certain. The CDR3 runs 13 residues. V gave up 2 bases and J gave up 5 bases, with 10 bases separating them. CDR3 loop: CASSLTRPNEQYF. CDR3 nucleotide sequence: TGTGCCAGCAGTTTAACCCGGCCCAACGAGCAGTACTTC.

This clonotype has more than one count but fewer than ten. The CDR3 sequence: CSARAKGTGPYEQYF. CDR3 in DNA: TGCAGTGCTAGAGCAAAAGGGACAGGCCCATACGAGCAGTACTTC. The chain uses TRBV20-1 and TRBJ2-7; TRBD1 agrees at 8 bases. Per germline, CDR1 DFQATT and CDR2 SNEGSKA (reference sequence). This CDR3 spans 15 amino acids. V dropped 1 base and J dropped 4; count of bases not matched to a gene: 9.

This clonotype has just a few counts. The chain joins TRBV5-1 to TRBJ2-2, with a weak D call TRBD2 (5 bases). This CDR3 has 12 amino acids. The V end lost 5 bases, the J end lost 6 bases, and 8 bases lay between the germline ends. The V gene's germline CDR1 is SGHRS and CDR2 YFSETQ. This CDR3 reads CASRWGAGELFF. CDR3 sequence (DNA): TGCGCCAGCAGGTGGGGAGCCGGGGAGCTGTTTTTT. Full variable domain (missing parts from reference TRBV5-1 and TRBJ2-2): KAGVTQTPRYLIKTRGQQVTLSCSPISGHRSVSWYQQTPGQGLQFLFEYFSETQRNKGNFPGRFSGRQFSNSRSEMNVSTLELGDSALYLCASRWGAGELFFGEGSRLTVL.

The V gene is TRBV7-6, the J gene TRBJ1-1; D call uncertain. Looked up from germline, CDR1 is SGHVS and CDR2 is FNYEAQ. CDR3 length equals 13 residues. The V end was cut by 7 bases, the J end by 8 bases, with 17 bases between. DNA for the CDR3: TGTGCCAGCACCCTTTTTCGAGGCACCGAAGCTTTCTTT. Its translation is CASTLFRGTEAFF.

A few counts support this clonotype. The genes are TRBV5-1 and TRBJ2-5; 8 positions agree with TRBD2. The CDR3 is made up of 16 amino acids. Trimming took 3 bases from V and 2 from J; bases not matched to a gene: 9. Germline CDR1 is SGHRS and CDR2 is YFSETQ. CDR3 loop: CASSSYQLAAQETQYF. The DNA for the CDR3 is TGCGCCAGCAGCTCTTACCAACTAGCGGCACAAGAGACCCAGTACTTC.

This chain uses TRBV7-9 with TRBJ1-2; TRBD1 is a possible D gene (5 bases). This CDR3 is built from 16 residues. Between the trimmed V and J ends, which lost 1 base and 6 bases, there was a span of 18 bases. Germline V lookup: CDR1 SEHNR, CDR2 FQNEAQ (reference sequence). The CDR3 sequence is CASSLVTVEGLDGYTF. The CDR3 DNA reads TGTGCCAGCAGCTTAGTTACAGTCGAGGGGTTAGATGGCTACACCTTC. Variable domain in full (rest from reference TRBV7-9 and TRBJ1-2): DTGVSQNPRHKITKRGQNVTFRCDPISEHNRLYWYRQTLGQGPEFLTYFQNEAQLEKSRLLSDRFSAERPKGSFSTLEIQRTEQGDSAMYLCASSLVTVEGLDGYTFGSGTRLTVV.

This sequence joins TRBV2 and TRBJ2-7, with 14 nucleotides matching TRBD2. V lost 9 bases and J lost 6; bases outside the gene matches: 7. CDR3 length: 14 amino acids. Germline lookup yields CDR1 SNHLY and CDR2 FYNNEI. CDR3 DNA: TGTGCCAGTCTTCGGACTAGCGGGAGGAGCGAGCAGTACTTC. Encoded protein: CASLRTSGRSEQYF.

V gene TRBV30 combines with J gene TRBJ2-5; D gene ambiguous. The ends were cut back, 7 bases at V and 3 bases at J, with 6 bases in the middle. The CDR3 is 10 amino acids. Germline CDR1 is GTSNPN and CDR2 is SVGIG (reference sequence). CDR3 in amino acids: CAFAEETQYF. In nucleotides, the CDR3 is TGTGCCTTCGCTGAAGAGACCCAGTACTTC.

The V gene is TRBV5-1, the J gene TRBJ1-1, with D maybe TRBD1 (5 bases). The CDR3 is 13 amino acids. The germline V gene has CDR1 SGHRS and CDR2 YFSETQ. Trimming stripped 8 bases from V and 3 bases from J, with 14 bases between. This CDR3 is CASRDRRDTEAFF. CDR3 DNA sequence: TGCGCCAGTCGGGACCGGAGGGACACTGAAGCTTTCTTT.

The chain employs TRBV20-1 and TRBJ1-2; D might be TRBD1 (5 bases). There are 14 residues in the CDR3. V lost 0 bases, J lost 0 bases, and 8 bases lay in between. Per germline, CDR1 DFQATT and CDR2 SNEGSKA (reference sequence). The CDR3 region is CSARDQGTNYGYTF. The CDR3 DNA follows: TGCAGTGCTAGAGATCAGGGAACTAACTATGGCTACACCTTC.

This clonotype was seen only a few times. J is TRBJ2-5 and V is TRBV12-3 or TRBV12-4; 10 nucleotides line up with TRBD2. Trimming at V came to 3 bases and at J to 5 bases, leaving 3 bases not matched to a gene. This CDR3 contains 14 residues. DNA of the CDR3: TGTGCCAGCAGTTTCTCGGGACTAGCGGAGACCCAGTACTTC. Protein sequence: CASSFSGLAETQYF.

This rearrangement joins TRBV20-1 to TRBJ2-1, with 8 nucleotides matching TRBD2. Per germline, CDR1 DFQATT and CDR2 SNEGSKA (reference sequence). The J segment lost 10 bases and the V segment lost 0 bases, leaving 14 bases of the junction unmatched. CDR3 length equals 16 residues. The CDR3 DNA follows: TGCAGTGCTAGAGAAGGTGGCGGGAGGTCCCTACTGGAGCAGTTCTTC. The encoded protein is CSAREGGGRSLLEQFF.

The CDR3 nucleotides read TGTGCCAGCAGCCAAGATAGCAAAACGGAAGCGTATGAAGAAGAGACCCAGTACTTC. Its protein is CASSQDSKTEAYEEETQYF. The chain recombines TRBV4-2 with TRBJ2-5; D gene uncertain. Trimming removed 0 bases at V and 3 bases at J, with 23 bases between. Germline-derived CDR1 and CDR2 are LGHNA and YNFKEQ. CDR3 length: 19 amino acids.

The rearrangement uses TRBV20-1 and TRBJ2-7; D possibly corresponds to TRBD2 (5 bases). The ends were cut back, 5 bases at V and 2 bases at J, with 16 bases in the middle. This CDR3 has 14 amino acids. Looked up from germline, CDR1 is DFQATT and CDR2 is SNEGSKA (reference sequence). CDR3 loop: CSAGTGEAPYEQYF. In nucleotides, the CDR3 is TGCAGTGCTGGAACCGGGGAAGCCCCCTACGAGCAGTACTTC.

Ten or more counts support this clonotype. The V gene is TRBV7-6, the J gene TRBJ1-1; D unresolved. The ends were cut back, 4 bases at V and 0 bases at J, with 9 bases in the middle. The germline gives CDR1 SGHVS, CDR2 FNYEAQ. This CDR3 is 14 amino acids long. The CDR3 region has the DNA TGTGCCAGCAGCTCATACGCGATGAACACTGAAGCTTTCTTT. Amino acid sequence: CASSSYAMNTEAFF.

This rearrangement joins TRBV12-5 to TRBJ2-3; D not resolved. Germline V gives CDR1 LGHNT, CDR2 FRNRAP. The V gene lost 1 base and the J gene lost 3 bases, with 11 bases spanning the gap. The CDR3 consists of 15 residues. Here the CDR3 reads CASGLDLFRTDTQYF. CDR3 nucleotide sequence: TGTGCTAGTGGTTTGGACCTGTTTCGGACAGATACGCAGTATTTT.

The sample holds a few counts of this clonotype. This chain connects TRBV15 to TRBJ2-7; TRBD2 aligns across 7 bases. Germline assignment: CDR1 LNHNV and CDR2 YYDKDF (reference sequence). The ends lost 1 base at V and 4 bases at J; junction bases unmatched: 13. The CDR3 extends over 17 amino acids. This CDR3 is CATSRAGGVGFPYEQYF. For the CDR3, the DNA is TGTGCCACCAGCAGAGCTGGGGGGGTCGGGTTCCCTTACGAGCAGTACTTC.

J is TRBJ2-4 and V is TRBV6-1, with TRBD1 identical over 7 bases. J gave up 6 bases and V 7 bases, and 6 bases lay outside the gene matches. The germline CDR1 and CDR2 sequences are MNHNS and SASEGT. The CDR3 totals 13 residues. The CDR3, as DNA: TGTGCCAGCATTGCAGGGGGATCAAACATTCAGTACTTC. It is translated as CASIAGGSNIQYF.

Comment on this clonotype: Germline is not matched at one junction end, which may reflect a read error. V gene TRBV29-1 combines with J gene TRBJ1-2; TRBD1 matches at 11 bases. This CDR3 has 13 residues. Germline CDR1 is SQVTM and CDR2 is ANQGSEA. The CDR3 DNA sequence: TGCAGCGTGTGGGACAGGGGGAAGTATGGCTACCCCTTC. This translates into CSVWDRGKYGYPF.

This chain joins TRBV10-1 and TRBJ1-2; maybe TRBD1 (5 bases). Trimming pared 3 bases from V and 1 base from J, leaving 12 bases between. Per germline, CDR1 WNHNN and CDR2 SYGVQD (reference sequence). The CDR3 runs 15 residues. CDR3 protein: CASSDALRGNYGYTF. DNA of the CDR3: TGCGCCAGCAGTGATGCCCTTAGGGGTAACTATGGCTACACCTTC.

This rearrangement joins TRBV7-8 to TRBJ2-3; D gene uncertain. Trimming removed 1 base from V and 1 base from J, with 15 bases in between. The germline V gene encodes CDR1 SGHVS and CDR2 FQNEAQ. This CDR3 is 17 amino acids long. The CDR3 loop is CASSLEAPGWGTDTQYF. DNA for the CDR3: TGTGCCAGCAGCTTAGAAGCCCCCGGGTGGGGCACAGATACGCAGTATTTT.

This clonotype was found a few times. The chain links TRBV10-3 to TRBJ2-7; the D gene is possibly TRBD1 (6 bases). In germline, CDR1 is ENHRY, CDR2 SYGVKD. The CDR3 contains 15 residues. Between the trimmed V and J ends, which lost 4 bases and 2 bases, there was a span of 15 bases. CDR3 nucleotide sequence: TGTGCCATCAGTGCCTCCGGGACATCCACCTACGAGCAGTACTTC. Its translation: CAISASGTSTYEQYF.

This chain joins TRBV7-2 and TRBJ1-2; 9 bases match TRBD1. Germline assignment: CDR1 SGHTA and CDR2 FQGNSA. After removal of 6 bases from V and 4 bases from J, the junction contained 9 bases not matched to a gene. The CDR3 has 15 residues. The CDR3 nucleotides are TGTGCCAGCAGGCCCCTACAGGGGGCAGGCTATGGCTACACCTTC. Translation gives CASRPLQGAGYGYTF.

The J gene is TRBJ2-1, the V gene TRBV7-3; 12 positions match TRBD2. Germline V gene sequence: CDR1 SGHTA, CDR2 FQGTGA. This CDR3 has 13 residues. V shed 6 bases and J 6 bases; nucleotides not matched to a gene: 0. The CDR3: CASRLAGGNEQFF. Written as DNA, the CDR3 is TGTGCCAGCAGACTAGCGGGGGGCAATGAGCAGTTCTTC.